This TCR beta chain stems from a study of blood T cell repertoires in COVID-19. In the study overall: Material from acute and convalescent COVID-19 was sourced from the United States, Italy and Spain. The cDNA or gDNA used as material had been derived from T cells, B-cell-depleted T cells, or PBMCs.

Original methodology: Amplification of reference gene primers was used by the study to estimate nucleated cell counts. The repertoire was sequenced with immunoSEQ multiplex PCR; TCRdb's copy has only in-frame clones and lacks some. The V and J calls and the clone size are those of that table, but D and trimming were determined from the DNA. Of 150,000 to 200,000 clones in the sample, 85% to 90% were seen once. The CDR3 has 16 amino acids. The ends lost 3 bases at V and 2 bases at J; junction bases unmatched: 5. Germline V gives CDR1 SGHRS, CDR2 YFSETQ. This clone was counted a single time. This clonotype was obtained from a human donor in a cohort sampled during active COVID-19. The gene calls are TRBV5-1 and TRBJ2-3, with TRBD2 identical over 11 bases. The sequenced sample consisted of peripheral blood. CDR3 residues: CASSSGLAENTDTQYF. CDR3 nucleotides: TGCGCCAGCAGCTCGGGACTAGCGGAGAACACAGATACGCAGTATTTT.